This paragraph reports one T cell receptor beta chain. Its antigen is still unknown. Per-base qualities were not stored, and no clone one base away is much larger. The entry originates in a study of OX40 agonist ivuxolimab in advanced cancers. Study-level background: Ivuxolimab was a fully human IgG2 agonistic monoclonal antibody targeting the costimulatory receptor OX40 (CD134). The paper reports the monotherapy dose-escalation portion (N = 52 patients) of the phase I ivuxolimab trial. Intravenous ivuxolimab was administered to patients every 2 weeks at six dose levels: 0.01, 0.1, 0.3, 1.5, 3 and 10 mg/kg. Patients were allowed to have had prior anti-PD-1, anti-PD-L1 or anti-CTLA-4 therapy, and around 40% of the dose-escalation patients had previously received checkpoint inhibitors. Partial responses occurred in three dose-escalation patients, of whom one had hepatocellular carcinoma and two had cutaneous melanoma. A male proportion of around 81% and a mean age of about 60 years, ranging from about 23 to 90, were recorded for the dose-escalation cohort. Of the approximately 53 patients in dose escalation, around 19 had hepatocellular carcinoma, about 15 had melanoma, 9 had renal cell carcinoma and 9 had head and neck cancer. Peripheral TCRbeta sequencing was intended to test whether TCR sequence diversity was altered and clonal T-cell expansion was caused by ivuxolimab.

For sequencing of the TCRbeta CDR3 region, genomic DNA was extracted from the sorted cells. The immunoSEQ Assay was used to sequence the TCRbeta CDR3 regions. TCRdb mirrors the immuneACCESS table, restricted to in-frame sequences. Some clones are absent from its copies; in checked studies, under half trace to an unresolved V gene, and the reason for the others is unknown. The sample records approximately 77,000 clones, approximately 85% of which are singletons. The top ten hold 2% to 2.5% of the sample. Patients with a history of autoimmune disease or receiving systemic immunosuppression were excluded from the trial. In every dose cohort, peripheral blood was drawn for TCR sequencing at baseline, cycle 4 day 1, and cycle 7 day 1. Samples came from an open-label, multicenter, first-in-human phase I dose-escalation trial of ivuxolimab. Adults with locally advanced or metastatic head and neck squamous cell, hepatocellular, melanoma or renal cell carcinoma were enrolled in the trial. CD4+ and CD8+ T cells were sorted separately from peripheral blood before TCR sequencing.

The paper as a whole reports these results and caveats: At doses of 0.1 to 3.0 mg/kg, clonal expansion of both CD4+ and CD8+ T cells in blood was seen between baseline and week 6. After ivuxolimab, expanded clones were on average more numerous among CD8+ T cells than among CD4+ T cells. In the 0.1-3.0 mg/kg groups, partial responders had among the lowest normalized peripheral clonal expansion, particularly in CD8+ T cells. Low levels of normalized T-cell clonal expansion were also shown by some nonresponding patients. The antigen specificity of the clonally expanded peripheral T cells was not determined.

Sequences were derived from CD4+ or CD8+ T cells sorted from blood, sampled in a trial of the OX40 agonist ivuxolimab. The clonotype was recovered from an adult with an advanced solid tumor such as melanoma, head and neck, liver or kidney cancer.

The bases read TGCGCCAGCAGCTATGGGGACAGACAAGGAGAGACCCAGTACTTC. It translates as CASSYGDRQGETQYF. This chain is built from TRBV5-1 and TRBJ2-5; 7 junctional bases match TRBD1. CDR1 and CDR2, per the germline V gene, are SGHRS and YFSETQ. From V the trimming removes 3 bases and from J it removes 4 bases, while the gene matches leave 9 bases of the junction unaccounted for. The CDR3 contains 15 residues, cysteine and phenylalanine counted. The sequence is cut down to CDR3 DNA, 45 bases in frame from base 1.